This TCR beta chain was sequenced during a study of blood T cell repertoires in COVID-19. Generated by immunoSEQ multiplex PCR, the TCRdb table keeps only in-frame clones and is missing some. The sample lists around 200,000 clones, about 88% occurring once. Trimming removed 10 bases at V and 0 bases at J, with 16 bases between. Germline V gene data show CDR1 as MNHEY and CDR2 as SVGAGI. The CDR3 totals 15 residues. Sequencing used peripheral blood. The receptor was isolated from a woman over 75 with acute or convalescent COVID-19. This chain connects TRBV6-5 to TRBJ2-1; D may be TRBD2 (5 bases). CDR3 in amino acids: CATINPGNSYNEQFF. DNA for the CDR3: TGTGCCACCATAAACCCGGGGAACTCCTACAATGAGCAGTTCTTC.